Listed below are T cell receptor beta chains from one sample, sequenced in a study of T-cell reconstitution after alpha-beta-depleted transplantation in children. TCRdb independently ran MiXCR on the PCR reads; one entry per CDR3 protein. The table lists 250,000 to 300,000 distinct CDR3 sequences, about 10% of them singletons. This specimen consisted of PBMCs from the stem cell graft donor, obtained from the stem cell graft. These receptors were obtained from a human donor who donated a stem cell graft to a child with SCID. The CDR3 runs from the conserved cysteine through the conserved F or W. Each record gives: clone size, CDR3 length, D gene, J gene, V gene, CDR3 protein, CDR3 DNA. The D gene is left open where the match is weak. The size field is filled for only some rows; it gives once, few, many or a size class.

clone size: many
CDR3 length: 15
D gene: .
J gene: TRBJ1-5
V gene: TRBV6-5
CDR3 protein: CASSFVGGSNQPQHF
CDR3 DNA: TGTGCCAGCAGTTTTGTGGGGGGAAGCAATCAGCCCCAGCATTTT

clone size: .
CDR3 length: 13
D gene: .
J gene: TRBJ2-7
V gene: TRBV10-2
CDR3 protein: CASSEGRGNEQYF
CDR3 DNA: TGCGCCAGCAGTGAGGGCAGAGGGAACGAGCAGTACTTC

clone size: few
CDR3 length: 12
D gene: .
J gene: TRBJ2-1
V gene: TRBV7-9
CDR3 protein: CASSGLVDEQFF
CDR3 DNA: TGTGCCAGCAGCGGGCTAGTCGATGAGCAGTTCTTC

clone size: few
CDR3 length: 15
D gene: .
J gene: TRBJ1-2
V gene: TRBV5-1
CDR3 protein: CASSLDNFNNYGYTF
CDR3 DNA: TGCGCCAGCAGCTTGGATAACTTTAACAACTATGGCTACACCTTC

clone size: .
CDR3 length: 14
D gene: .
J gene: TRBJ2-3
V gene: TRBV9
CDR3 protein: CASSVRGLGDTQYF
CDR3 DNA: TGTGCCAGCAGCGTACGGGGGCTTGGAGATACGCAGTATTTT

clone size: few
CDR3 length: 16
D gene: .
J gene: TRBJ1-1
V gene: TRBV18
CDR3 protein: CASSKGDPGAVTEAFF
CDR3 DNA: TGTGCCAGCTCTAAAGGCGACCCGGGGGCGGTCACTGAAGCTTTCTTT

clone size: few
CDR3 length: 12
D gene: TRBD1
J gene: TRBJ1-2
V gene: TRBV10-3
CDR3 protein: CASGTGVYGYTF
CDR3 DNA: TGTGCCAGTGGGACAGGGGTTTATGGCTACACCTTC

clone size: few
CDR3 length: 16
D gene: .
J gene: TRBJ2-2
V gene: TRBV7-9
CDR3 protein: CASSFPAGLNTGELFF
CDR3 DNA: TGTGCCAGCAGCTTTCCGGCGGGGTTGAACACCGGGGAGCTGTTTTTT

clone size: few
CDR3 length: 18
D gene: TRBD1
J gene: TRBJ2-2
V gene: TRBV5-6
CDR3 protein: CASSLWDRTRLNTGELFF
CDR3 DNA: TGTGCCAGCAGCTTATGGGACAGGACGAGGCTAAACACCGGGGAGCTGTTTTTT

clone size: .
CDR3 length: 16
D gene: .
J gene: TRBJ1-2
V gene: TRBV5-1
CDR3 protein: CASSSDRDFRTSGYTF
CDR3 DNA: TGCGCCAGCAGCTCGGACCGGGATTTCCGCACCAGTGGCTACACCTTC

clone size: .
CDR3 length: 14
D gene: .
J gene: TRBJ2-4
V gene: TRBV29-1
CDR3 protein: CSVEVGLAKNIQYF
CDR3 DNA: TGCAGCGTTGAAGTAGGATTAGCCAAAAACATTCAGTACTTC

clone size: .
CDR3 length: 13
D gene: TRBD1
J gene: TRBJ1-4
V gene: TRBV29-1
CDR3 protein: CSVDRGPGEKLFF
CDR3 DNA: TGCAGCGTTGACAGGGGGCCTGGTGAAAAACTGTTTTTT

clone size: .
CDR3 length: 14
D gene: .
J gene: TRBJ1-1
V gene: TRBV7-9
CDR3 protein: CASSLVRQDTEAFF
CDR3 DNA: TGTGCCAGCAGCTTAGTGAGACAGGACACTGAAGCTTTCTTT

clone size: .
CDR3 length: 12
D gene: .
J gene: TRBJ1-1
V gene: TRBV20-1
CDR3 protein: CSKRGAGTEAFF
CDR3 DNA: TGCAGCAAGCGGGGCGCGGGTACTGAAGCTTTCTTT

clone size: few
CDR3 length: 14
D gene: .
J gene: TRBJ1-2
V gene: TRBV6-5
CDR3 protein: CASSYSGGRYGYTF
CDR3 DNA: TGTGCCAGCAGTTACTCGGGGGGACGATATGGCTACACCTTC

clone size: few
CDR3 length: 20
D gene: TRBD2
J gene: TRBJ2-3
V gene: TRBV11-1
CDR3 protein: CASSLARGVTSGVSTDTQYF
CDR3 DNA: TGTGCCAGCAGCTTAGCCCGTGGTGTGACTAGCGGGGTGAGCACAGATACGCAGTATTTT

clone size: few
CDR3 length: 11
D gene: .
J gene: TRBJ2-2
V gene: TRBV5-1
CDR3 protein: CASSSAGELFF
CDR3 DNA: TGCGCCAGCAGCTCCGCCGGGGAGCTGTTTTTT

clone size: .
CDR3 length: 14
D gene: .
J gene: TRBJ2-7
V gene: TRBV2
CDR3 protein: CASSEALRTSEQYF
CDR3 DNA: TGTGCCAGCAGTGAAGCGCTTCGGACCTCCGAGCAGTACTTC

clone size: few
CDR3 length: 15
D gene: TRBD2
J gene: TRBJ2-3
V gene: TRBV12-3/TRBV12-4
CDR3 protein: CASTLWGGGTDTQYF
CDR3 DNA: TGTGCCAGCACCCTCTGGGGGGGGGGCACAGATACGCAGTATTTT

clone size: few
CDR3 length: 18
D gene: TRBD2
J gene: TRBJ2-2
V gene: TRBV20-1
CDR3 protein: CSARDVSGRQRNTGELFF
CDR3 DNA: TGCAGTGCTAGAGATGTTAGCGGGCGACAAAGAAACACCGGGGAGCTGTTTTTT

clone size: few
CDR3 length: 13
D gene: TRBD1
J gene: TRBJ1-2
V gene: TRBV12-3/TRBV12-4
CDR3 protein: CASSWTGGKGYTF
CDR3 DNA: TGTGCCAGCAGTTGGACAGGGGGTAAAGGCTACACCTTC

clone size: few
CDR3 length: 14
D gene: .
J gene: TRBJ1-1
V gene: TRBV20-1
CDR3 protein: CSARAPGILTEAFF
CDR3 DNA: TGCAGTGCTAGAGCGCCAGGGATATTGACTGAAGCTTTCTTT

clone size: .
CDR3 length: 13
D gene: .
J gene: TRBJ2-5
V gene: TRBV20-1
CDR3 protein: CSATSDRQETQYF
CDR3 DNA: TGCAGTGCTACCTCGGACAGACAAGAGACCCAGTACTTC

clone size: few
CDR3 length: 13
D gene: .
J gene: TRBJ2-7
V gene: TRBV20-1
CDR3 protein: CSAQTGLGYEQYF
CDR3 DNA: TGCAGTGCCCAGACAGGTTTGGGCTACGAGCAGTACTTC

clone size: .
CDR3 length: 13
D gene: .
J gene: TRBJ2-3
V gene: TRBV5-1
CDR3 protein: CASSSFIADTQYF
CDR3 DNA: TGCGCCAGCAGCTCATTTATAGCAGATACGCAGTATTTT

clone size: many
CDR3 length: 13
D gene: .
J gene: TRBJ2-1
V gene: TRBV11-2
CDR3 protein: CASSLVMGVEQFF
CDR3 DNA: TGTGCCAGCAGCTTAGTGATGGGGGTTGAGCAGTTCTTC

clone size: many
CDR3 length: 15
D gene: .
J gene: TRBJ2-5
V gene: TRBV7-2
CDR3 protein: CASSLGGYQQETQYF
CDR3 DNA: TGTGCCAGCAGCTTAGGGGGCTACCAGCAGGAGACCCAGTACTTC

clone size: many
CDR3 length: 15
D gene: TRBD2
J gene: TRBJ2-1
V gene: TRBV14
CDR3 protein: CASSQSGGANNEQFF
CDR3 DNA: TGTGCCAGCAGCCAGAGCGGGGGGGCAAACAATGAGCAGTTCTTC

clone size: many
CDR3 length: 16
D gene: .
J gene: TRBJ1-1
V gene: TRBV20-1
CDR3 protein: CSASQTLRGKNTEAFF
CDR3 DNA: TGCAGTGCTAGTCAGACCCTTCGTGGCAAGAACACTGAAGCTTTCTTT

clone size: .
CDR3 length: 15
D gene: .
J gene: TRBJ2-3
V gene: TRBV9
CDR3 protein: CASSVEDLGTDTQYF
CDR3 DNA: TGTGCCAGCAGCGTTGAAGACTTAGGCACAGATACGCAGTATTTT

clone size: many
CDR3 length: 13
D gene: .
J gene: TRBJ1-3
V gene: TRBV12-3/TRBV12-4
CDR3 protein: CASRNDVGNTIYF
CDR3 DNA: TGTGCCAGCAGAAACGACGTAGGAAACACCATATATTTT

clone size: .
CDR3 length: 14
D gene: .
J gene: TRBJ2-7
V gene: TRBV12-3/TRBV12-4
CDR3 protein: CASSPKTATYEQYF
CDR3 DNA: TGTGCCAGCAGCCCGAAGACAGCCACCTACGAGCAGTACTTC

clone size: .
CDR3 length: 14
D gene: TRBD1
J gene: TRBJ2-1
V gene: TRBV5-1
CDR3 protein: CASSLVPGQTEQFF
CDR3 DNA: TGCGCCAGCAGCTTGGTCCCGGGACAGACTGAGCAGTTCTTC

clone size: few
CDR3 length: 13
D gene: .
J gene: TRBJ2-1
V gene: TRBV20-1
CDR3 protein: CSARETGYNEQFF
CDR3 DNA: TGCAGTGCTAGAGAGACAGGCTACAATGAGCAGTTCTTC

clone size: many
CDR3 length: 14
D gene: .
J gene: TRBJ1-5
V gene: TRBV4-2
CDR3 protein: CASSADSHLKPQHF
CDR3 DNA: TGTGCCAGCAGCGCAGACTCACACCTAAAGCCCCAGCATTTT

clone size: .
CDR3 length: 16
D gene: .
J gene: TRBJ2-3
V gene: TRBV6-1
CDR3 protein: CASQPTRDRTTDTQYF
CDR3 DNA: TGTGCCAGCCAACCGACCCGGGACCGGACCACAGATACGCAGTATTTT

clone size: few
CDR3 length: 11
D gene: .
J gene: TRBJ2-1
V gene: TRBV5-5
CDR3 protein: CASSQWNEQFF
CDR3 DNA: TGTGCCAGCAGCCAATGGAATGAGCAGTTCTTC

clone size: .
CDR3 length: 13
D gene: .
J gene: TRBJ2-1
V gene: TRBV24-1
CDR3 protein: CATSDYAGNEQFF
CDR3 DNA: TGTGCCACCAGTGATTACGCAGGGAATGAGCAGTTCTTC

clone size: few
CDR3 length: 13
D gene: .
J gene: TRBJ2-5
V gene: TRBV29-1
CDR3 protein: CSAPRSGEETQYF
CDR3 DNA: TGCAGCGCCCCTAGGTCGGGGGAAGAGACCCAGTACTTC

clone size: few
CDR3 length: 16
D gene: .
J gene: TRBJ2-7
V gene: TRBV7-2
CDR3 protein: CASSLELGPRSKEQYF
CDR3 DNA: TGTGCCAGCAGCTTAGAGTTGGGGCCTCGGTCTAAGGAGCAGTACTTC

clone size: few
CDR3 length: 15
D gene: .
J gene: TRBJ2-1
V gene: TRBV10-3
CDR3 protein: CAITPTSLPYNEQFF
CDR3 DNA: TGTGCCATCACCCCAACTAGCCTACCATACAATGAGCAGTTCTTC

clone size: few
CDR3 length: 15
D gene: .
J gene: TRBJ1-2
V gene: TRBV5-1
CDR3 protein: CASSYAGRTAEGYTF
CDR3 DNA: TGCGCCAGCAGCTATGCTGGACGGACAGCCGAGGGCTACACCTTC

clone size: .
CDR3 length: 13
D gene: .
J gene: TRBJ1-1
V gene: TRBV7-3
CDR3 protein: CASSYQTGGEAFF
CDR3 DNA: TGTGCCAGCAGCTACCAAACCGGAGGGGAAGCTTTCTTT

clone size: many
CDR3 length: 14
D gene: TRBD1
J gene: TRBJ2-3
V gene: TRBV27
CDR3 protein: CASSWTGGADTQYF
CDR3 DNA: TGTGCCAGCAGCTGGACAGGGGGGGCAGATACGCAGTATTTT

clone size: .
CDR3 length: 15
D gene: TRBD2
J gene: TRBJ2-1
V gene: TRBV5-1
CDR3 protein: CASSRLADSYNEQFF
CDR3 DNA: TGCGCCAGCAGCCGACTAGCGGATTCCTACAATGAGCAGTTCTTC

clone size: many
CDR3 length: 12
D gene: TRBD1
J gene: TRBJ1-1
V gene: TRBV2
CDR3 protein: CASSPGQGRAFF
CDR3 DNA: TGTGCCAGCAGTCCTGGACAGGGACGAGCTTTCTTT

clone size: many
CDR3 length: 14
D gene: .
J gene: TRBJ2-2
V gene: TRBV20-1
CDR3 protein: CSARERESTGELFF
CDR3 DNA: TGCAGTGCTAGAGAACGGGAGTCCACCGGGGAGCTGTTTTTT

clone size: few
CDR3 length: 14
D gene: TRBD1
J gene: TRBJ2-2
V gene: TRBV3-1
CDR3 protein: CASSQAGTDGELFF
CDR3 DNA: TGTGCCAGCAGCCAGGCCGGGACAGACGGGGAGCTGTTTTTT

clone size: few
CDR3 length: 11
D gene: .
J gene: TRBJ2-7
V gene: TRBV11-2
CDR3 protein: CASATVFEQYF
CDR3 DNA: TGTGCCAGCGCTACGGTCTTCGAGCAGTACTTC

clone size: .
CDR3 length: 16
D gene: .
J gene: TRBJ2-7
V gene: TRBV5-1
CDR3 protein: CASSLAVRDRPYEQYF
CDR3 DNA: TGCGCCAGCAGCTTGGCGGTTCGTGACAGGCCCTACGAGCAGTACTTC

clone size: few
CDR3 length: 17
D gene: .
J gene: TRBJ1-2
V gene: TRBV20-1
CDR3 protein: CSAPNPGSHLGNYGYTF
CDR3 DNA: TGCAGTGCTCCGAACCCAGGTTCGCACCTGGGAAACTATGGCTACACCTTC

clone size: .
CDR3 length: 13
D gene: .
J gene: TRBJ1-1
V gene: TRBV6-4
CDR3 protein: CASSETLQGTAFF
CDR3 DNA: TGTGCCAGCAGTGAGACCCTCCAGGGTACAGCTTTCTTT

clone size: .
CDR3 length: 15
D gene: TRBD1
J gene: TRBJ2-5
V gene: TRBV5-1
CDR3 protein: CASSRGTGVGETQYF
CDR3 DNA: TGCGCCAGCAGCCGCGGGACAGGGGTGGGGGAGACCCAGTACTTC

clone size: few
CDR3 length: 15
D gene: .
J gene: TRBJ2-7
V gene: TRBV7-6
CDR3 protein: CASSLERTESYEQYF
CDR3 DNA: TGTGCCAGCAGCTTAGAAAGGACGGAGTCCTACGAGCAGTACTTC

clone size: few
CDR3 length: 15
D gene: TRBD1
J gene: TRBJ1-6
V gene: TRBV11-2
CDR3 protein: CASSWGGGGGSPLHF
CDR3 DNA: TGTGCCAGCAGCTGGGGCGGAGGGGGCGGTTCACCCCTCCACTTT